Below are 10 T cell receptor beta chains sequenced from a single sample in a study of cytomegalovirus exposure and HLA in healthy donors. This PCR relied on a set of 60 Vbeta primers and 13 Jbeta primers. Generated by immunoSEQ multiplex PCR, the TCRdb table keeps only in-frame clones and is missing some. Among about 140,000 clones listed, 82% were seen once. Specimen: PBMCs. These receptors were obtained from a woman aged 55-75 years in good health and CMV-seropositive.

The count of this clone is one. The CDR3 coding sequence is TGTGCCATCAGTGGCTTAGACAGGGACTCAGGGGAGCAGTACTTC. Translating it yields CAISGLDRDSGEQYF. V is TRBV10-3 and J is TRBJ2-7; a possible D gene is TRBD1 (7 bases). Trimming removed 4 bases from V and 7 bases from J, with 20 bases in between. The germline V gene encodes CDR1 ENHRY and CDR2 SYGVKD. The CDR3 loop spans 15 amino acids.

There are a few counts of this clone. The chain links TRBV4-3 to TRBJ2-1; 7 bases align to TRBD2. The germline gives CDR1 LGHNA, CDR2 YSLEER. CDR3 length equals 15 residues. After removal of 1 base from V and 4 bases from J, the junction contained 4 bases not matched to a gene. The CDR3 protein is CASSQGSSGYNEQFF. The CDR3 DNA reads TGCGCCAGCAGCCAAGGGTCTAGCGGATACAATGAGCAGTTCTTC.

This clone was seen a few times. This chain joins TRBV7-2 and TRBJ2-7, with 9 nucleotides matching TRBD2. Trimming took 5 bases from V and 6 from J; bases not matched to a gene: 11. The CDR3 is 15 residues long. Germline V CDR1 and CDR2: SGHTA, FQGNSA. This CDR3 is CASSRGGGTPGEQYF. The CDR3 DNA reads as TGTGCCAGCAGCCGCGGGGGGGGCACCCCGGGCGAGCAGTACTTC. The whole variable domain, filled in from reference TRBV7-2 and TRBJ2-7, reads GAGVSQSPSNKVTEKGKDVELRCDPISGHTALYWYRQSLGQGLEFLIYFQGNSAPDKSGLPSDRFSAERTGGSVSTLTIQRTQQEDSAVYLCASSRGGGTPGEQYFGPGTRLTVT.

The chain combines TRBV28 with TRBJ2-7; 9 bases are a match to TRBD1. Germline V lookup: CDR1 MDHEN, CDR2 SYDVKM. Trimming took 5 bases from V and 2 from J; bases not matched to a gene: 7. The CDR3 has 15 residues. The chain's CDR3 is CASSPARDRAYEQYF. The CDR3 coding sequence is TGTGCCAGCAGTCCGGCTCGGGACAGGGCCTACGAGCAGTACTTC. Drawing the rest from reference TRBV28 and TRBJ2-7, the complete variable domain is DVKVTQSSRYLVKRTGEKVFLECVQDMDHENMFWYRQDPGLGLRLIYFSYDVKMKEKGDIPEGYSVSREKKERFSLILESASTNQTSMYLCASSPARDRAYEQYFGPGTRLTVT.

As DNA, the CDR3 is TGTGCCTGGCTGGGGGGCTCTGGGGCCAACGTCCTGACTTTC. It codes for CAWLGGSGANVLTF. This chain uses TRBV5-8 with TRBJ2-6; tentatively, D is TRBD2 (6 bases). Trimming cost V 10 bases and J 0 bases, with 11 bases left between them. This CDR3 has 14 amino acids. CDR1 and CDR2 from the germline V gene are SGHTS and YDEGEE.

The V gene is TRBV4-2, the J gene TRBJ2-3, with 10 bases matching TRBD2. Germline lookup yields CDR1 LGHNA and CDR2 YNFKEQ. V shed 0 bases, J shed 0 bases, and the junction held 12 bases outside the gene matches. The CDR3 length is 20 residues. CDR3 coding DNA: TGTGCCAGCAGCCAAGATAATAGCGGGCCGACTAGCGGGAGCACAGATACGCAGTATTTT. It yields the protein CASSQDNSGPTSGSTDTQYF.

This clone appeared once. The rearrangement uses TRBV13 and TRBJ2-7, with D possibly matching TRBD2 (5 bases). The CDR3 has 11 residues. Germline V lookup: CDR1 PRHDT, CDR2 FYEKMQ (reference sequence). The ends were cut back, 8 bases at V and 3 bases at J, with 8 bases in the middle. The CDR3, as DNA: TGTGCCAGCGGAAGCGGCTACGAGCAGTACTTC. Amino acids: CASGSGYEQYF.

The chain employs TRBV4-1 and TRBJ1-5; 10 bases are shared with TRBD1. The CDR3 has 16 amino acids. After removal of 3 bases from V and 6 bases from J, the junction contained 8 bases not matched to a gene. The germline CDR1 and CDR2 sequences are MGHRA and YSYEKL. This CDR3 is CASSQGGTGDSQPQHF. CDR3 nucleotide sequence: TGCGCCAGCAGCCAGGGGGGGACAGGGGATAGTCAGCCCCAGCATTTT.

The genes are TRBV5-4 and TRBJ2-7; no clear D gene. Per the germline V gene, CDR1 is SGHNT and CDR2 is YYREEE (reference sequence). CDR3 length: 12 amino acids. Trimming took off 2 bases at V and 6 bases at J, with 9 bases between the two ends. This CDR3 reads CASSFAPGEQYF. In DNA, the CDR3 is TGTGCCAGCAGCTTCGCACCGGGCGAGCAGTACTTC.

The chain couples TRBV2 to TRBJ2-1, with 8 bases lining up with TRBD2. With V trimmed by 2 bases and J by 6 bases, 6 bases remained unmatched. The CDR3 contains 15 residues. Per germline, CDR1 SNHLY and CDR2 FYNNEI. The CDR3 DNA reads TGTGCCAGCAGTGAATTCCAGCGGGAGTTCAATGAGCAGTTCTTC. Residues: CASSEFQREFNEQFF.